The 25 T cell receptor beta chains listed next were all sequenced from one sample in a study of T cell changes during pregnancy in multiple sclerosis. TCRdb keeps only in-frame clones here, not all; method: immunoSEQ multiplex PCR. Of some 49,000 clones listed, around 89% are singletons. Sequenced material: peripheral blood, taken after pregnancy. These receptors were collected from a female donor in good health, enrolled as a control in a pregnancy study.

The rearrangement uses TRBV19 and TRBJ1-2, with D perhaps matching TRBD1 (6 bases). Germline V gene sequence: CDR1 LNHDA, CDR2 SQIVND (reference sequence). The V end lost 0 bases, the J end lost 4 bases, and 15 bases lay between the germline ends. This CDR3 contains 16 residues. The CDR3 sequence is CASSIDAPTGSYGYTF. Here the CDR3 DNA reads TGTGCCAGTAGTATAGACGCCCCGACAGGCTCCTATGGCTACACCTTC.

This chain's CDR3 is CASTGTGGTSYNSPLHF. CDR3 DNA sequence: TGTGCCAGCACTGGGACAGGGGGTACCTCCTATAATTCACCCCTCCACTTT. The chain carries TRBV25-1 and TRBJ1-6; 11 nucleotides agree with TRBD1. The CDR3 covers 17 residues. Trimming cost V 7 bases and J 0 bases; bases outside gene matches: 5. Germline values: CDR1 MGHDK, CDR2 SYGVNS.

V and J are TRBV10-1 and TRBJ2-1; 7 positions match TRBD2. Germline trimming cut 0 bases from V and 11 bases from J; bases unmatched to any gene: 10. Germline assignment: CDR1 WNHNN and CDR2 SYGVQD (reference sequence). CDR3 length: 15 amino acids. CDR3 in amino acids: CASSESLAVLGKQFF. The DNA of the CDR3 is TGCGCCAGCAGTGAGTCTCTAGCGGTTCTAGGGAAGCAGTTCTTC.

The sample holds one count of this clone. DNA for the CDR3: TGTGCCAGCAGACGGGGGAGCAATCAGCCCCAGCATTTT. It translates to CASRRGSNQPQHF. The V call is TRBV27, the J call TRBJ1-5; the D gene is possibly TRBD1 (5 bases). Germline CDR1 MNHEY, CDR2 SMNVEV (reference sequence). The CDR3 extends over 13 amino acids. V was shortened by 6 bases and J by 1 base, with 7 bases between the two germline ends.

The V and J genes are TRBV14 and TRBJ1-1; D unclear. Germline V CDR1 and CDR2: SGHDN, FVKESK. This CDR3 spans 13 amino acids. Trimming shortened V by 8 bases and J by 0 bases, and 10 bases separated the two germline ends. The CDR3 nucleotides are TGTGCCAGCTGGAGCCAGCTGAACACTGAAGCTTTCTTT. It translates to CASWSQLNTEAFF.

V gene TRBV21-1 combines with J gene TRBJ1-2. TRBV21-1 has pseudogene status. The CDR3 runs 11 residues. CDR3 bases: TGTGCCCCCCCAAAGCCCTACGGCTACACCTTC. Translation: CAPPKPYGYTF.

This chain links TRBV7-3 with TRBJ2-3; 10 positions agree with TRBD2. Trimming at V came to 5 bases and at J to 4 bases, leaving 6 bases not matched to a gene. Germline CDR1 and CDR2: SGHTA and FQGTGA. The CDR3 is 15 residues long. Written as DNA, the CDR3 is TGTGCCAGCAGCCCGAAGCGGGGGGGGGCAGATACGCAGTATTTT. As protein: CASSPKRGGADTQYF.

The chain recombines TRBV2 with TRBJ2-3; 13 bases align to TRBD2. Unmatched junction bases numbered 8, after V lost 4 bases and J lost 4 bases. Germline lookup yields CDR1 SNHLY and CDR2 FYNNEI. The CDR3 spans 17 residues. The CDR3 coding sequence is TGTGCCAGCAGTGGAGGGACTAGCGGGGCCGGAGCAGATACGCAGTATTTT. Amino acid sequence: CASSGGTSGAGADTQYF.

This chain links TRBV27 with TRBJ2-5, with 9 bases fitting TRBD1. With 2 bases clipped from V and 5 bases from J, the junction kept 6 bases outside the gene matches. Per the germline V gene, CDR1 is MNHEY and CDR2 is SMNVEV (reference sequence). There are 15 residues in the CDR3. The CDR3 nucleotides read TGTGCCAGCAGTTTAAGGGGACAGGGAGGGGAGACCCAGTACTTC. Its translation: CASSLRGQGGETQYF.

This chain connects TRBV30 to TRBJ1-3; D is perhaps TRBD1 (5 bases). The V gene's germline CDR1 is GTSNPN and CDR2 SVGIG (reference sequence). V lost 1 base, J lost 2 bases, and 15 bases lay in between. This CDR3 is 16 amino acids long. CDR3 in DNA: TGTGCCTGGAGTGGCTGGCAAGGGGCAACTGGAAACACCATATATTTT. Amino acids: CAWSGWQGATGNTIYF.

The chain has TRBV25-1 and TRBJ2-3, with 14 bases matching TRBD2. J gave up 4 bases and V 0 bases, and 3 bases lay outside the gene matches. The germline V gene encodes CDR1 MGHDK and CDR2 SYGVNS. CDR3 length: 17 amino acids. The CDR3 protein is CASSEYGLAGGSDTQYF. The DNA for the CDR3 is TGTGCCAGCAGTGAATATGGACTAGCGGGAGGTTCAGATACGCAGTATTTT.

The chain joins TRBV7-8 to TRBJ1-2, with 10 bases fitting TRBD1. This CDR3 has 16 residues. Germline V lookup: CDR1 SGHVS, CDR2 FQNEAQ. With V trimmed by 5 bases and J by 3 bases, 9 bases remained unmatched. CDR3 DNA: TGTGCCAGCAGCCCCCGTGACAGGGGGCGAGACTATGGCTACACCTTC. This translates into CASSPRDRGRDYGYTF. The variable domain in full, completed from reference TRBV7-8 and TRBJ1-2, reads GAGVSQSPRYKVAKRGQDVALRCDPISGHVSLFWYQQALGQGPEFLTYFQNEAQLDKSGLPSDRFFAERPEGSVSTLKIQRTQQEDSAVYLCASSPRDRGRDYGYTFGSGTRLTVV.

This sequence joins TRBV9 and TRBJ2-1; D remains unclear. This CDR3 has 11 residues. The ends were cut back, 0 bases at V and 10 bases at J, with 5 bases in the middle. In germline, CDR1 is SGDLS, CDR2 YYNGEE. The CDR3 coding sequence is TGTGCCAGCAGCGTAGGCGGAGAGCAGTTCTTC. As protein: CASSVGGEQFF.

The rearrangement joins TRBV4-2 to TRBJ2-5, with TRBD2 identical over 7 bases. The germline V gene has CDR1 LGHNA and CDR2 YNFKEQ. This CDR3 is 15 amino acids long. Trimming removed 0 bases from V and 2 bases from J; junction bases left unmatched: 3. The CDR3 protein is CASSQEEAGQETQYF. CDR3 DNA: TGTGCCAGCAGCCAAGAGGAAGCGGGGCAAGAGACCCAGTACTTC.

This clone was observed once. This chain joins TRBV5-1 and TRBJ2-7, with 8 bases that match TRBD1. The CDR3 runs to 14 residues. J gave up 5 bases and V 3 bases, and 7 bases lay outside the gene matches. Germline V CDR1 and CDR2: SGHRS, YFSETQ. The CDR3 sequence: CASSSKTGGNEQYF. The CDR3, as DNA: TGCGCCAGCAGCTCTAAAACAGGGGGAAACGAGCAGTACTTC. Using reference TRBV5-1 and TRBJ2-7 for the parts outside the CDR3, the full variable domain is KAGVTQTPRYLIKTRGQQVTLSCSPISGHRSVSWYQQTPGQGLQFLFEYFSETQRNKGNFPGRFSGRQFSNSRSEMNVSTLELGDSALYLCASSSKTGGNEQYFGPGTRLTVT.

The rearrangement links TRBV4-2 to TRBJ2-1, with 9 bases lining up with TRBD2. Germline CDR1 is LGHNA and CDR2 is YNFKEQ. The trim removed 2 bases at V and 8 bases at J, leaving 13 bases unmatched. CDR3 length: 17 amino acids. CDR3 protein: CASSQNPLAGGPDEQFF. The CDR3 nucleotides read TGTGCCAGCAGCCAAAACCCCTTGGCGGGGGGGCCGGATGAGCAGTTCTTC.

This clone was observed a single time. V is TRBV6-1 and J is TRBJ2-5; 13 positions match TRBD2. V gave up 4 bases and J gave up 7 bases; unmatched junction bases: 6. Germline CDR1 is MNHNS and CDR2 is SASEGT. This CDR3 contains 15 residues. The CDR3 protein is CASSAGLAGAATQYF. The CDR3 DNA sequence: TGTGCCAGCAGTGCAGGACTAGCGGGAGCGGCGACCCAGTACTTC.

The rearrangement uses TRBV5-1 and TRBJ2-2; the D is unclear. CDR1 SGHRS and CDR2 YFSETQ come from the germline V gene. The CDR3 sequence is 13 residues long. The germline V and J ends were trimmed by 4 bases and 7 bases, with 11 bases remaining between them. The CDR3 nucleotides read TGCGCCAGCAGCCCGGTCGGGTACGGGGAGCTGTTTTTT. Translated, it gives CASSPVGYGELFF.

The CDR3 region has the DNA TGTGCCAGCAGCTCACCCTTCGGACAGGGAGGGGGTGAGCAGTACTTC. The encoded protein is CASSSPFGQGGGEQYF. The V gene is TRBV11-3, the J gene TRBJ2-7; the D gene is possibly TRBD1 (8 bases). Trimming removed 4 bases at V and 7 bases at J, with 23 bases between. The CDR3 spans 16 residues. Germline assignment: CDR1 SGHNT and CDR2 YENEEA.

V is TRBV30 and J is TRBJ1-1; 9 positions match TRBD1. V lost 0 bases, J lost 5 bases, and 16 bases stayed unmatched. CDR1 GTSNPN and CDR2 SVGIG come from the germline V gene (reference sequence). This CDR3 spans 18 amino acids. CDR3 region: CAWSVWSGQGGGGTEAFF. CDR3 bases: TGTGCCTGGAGTGTATGGTCGGGACAGGGAGGAGGAGGGACTGAAGCTTTCTTT.

The gene calls are TRBV10-2 and TRBJ2-3; 9 bases agree with TRBD2. The V gene's germline CDR1 is WSHSY and CDR2 SAAADI. Germline trimming cut 5 bases from V and 4 bases from J; bases unmatched to any gene: 4. The CDR3 sequence is 14 residues long. DNA of the CDR3: TGCGCCAGCAGTTTAGCGGGAGAAGCAGATACGCAGTATTTT. This sequence encodes CASSLAGEADTQYF.

The chain employs TRBV5-1 and TRBJ2-2, with no clear D. This CDR3 has 14 residues. Germline-derived CDR1 and CDR2 are SGHRS and YFSETQ. Trimming shortened V by 3 bases and J by 2 bases, and 8 bases separated the two germline ends. The CDR3 sequence is CASSSQLNTGELFF. The CDR3 DNA is TGCGCCAGCAGCTCTCAACTTAACACCGGGGAGCTGTTTTTT.

This rearrangement joins TRBV7-3 to TRBJ1-1, with a possible D match to TRBD1 (5 bases). V lost 5 bases and J lost 4, with 17 bases in between. Germline CDR1 reads SGHTA; CDR2 reads FQGTGA. The CDR3 loop spans 15 amino acids. The CDR3 DNA sequence: TGTGCCAGCAGCCCCCCGCCCTGGGGGGGCACTGAAGCTTTCTTT. Translation gives CASSPPPWGGTEAFF.

J is TRBJ2-1 and V is TRBV7-3, with TRBD1 as a possible D gene (6 bases). The germline V and J ends were trimmed by 1 base and 0 bases, with 7 bases remaining between them. The CDR3 runs to 15 residues. Germline V lookup: CDR1 SGHTA, CDR2 FQGTGA. The CDR3 is CASSLIGGSYNEQFF. The CDR3 DNA is TGTGCCAGCAGCTTAATAGGGGGCTCCTACAATGAGCAGTTCTTC. Full variable domain (rest looked up from reference TRBV7-3 and TRBJ2-1): GAGVSQTPSNKVTEKGKYVELRCDPISGHTALYWYRQSLGQGPEFLIYFQGTGAADDSGLPNDRFFAVRPEGSVSTLKIQRTERGDSAVYLCASSLIGGSYNEQFFGPGTRLTVL.

This clone was counted once. The V call is TRBV7-9, the J call TRBJ1-2; D is undetermined. The CDR3 consists of 14 residues. V was shortened by 3 bases and J by 7 bases, with 15 bases between the two germline ends. Looked up from germline, CDR1 is SEHNR and CDR2 is FQNEAQ (reference sequence). This CDR3 reads CASSFDTALAGYTF. The CDR3, as DNA: TGTGCCAGCAGCTTCGACACCGCCCTTGCTGGCTACACCTTC. The whole variable domain, remainder taken from reference TRBV7-9 and TRBJ1-2, is DTGVSQNPRHKITKRGQNVTFRCDPISEHNRLYWYRQTLGQGPEFLTYFQNEAQLEKSRLLSDRFSAERPKGSFSTLEIQRTEQGDSAMYLCASSFDTALAGYTFGSGTRLTVV.